Below, 3 T cell receptor beta chains from the same sample are listed, as sequenced in a study of blood T cells in healthy people across ages (dated by TCRdb to the mid-2010s). To prepare the library, 5' RACE was applied. Instrument on record: Illumina HiSeq 2500. The second PCR ran for roughly 6 to 11 cycles and used a J-beta primer mix along with a sample-barcoded 5' primer. TCRdb reanalyzed the raw reads on its own, using fastp at Q25 for trimming and MiXCR for clone calling, and kept in-frame beta chains. Rows merge per CDR3 protein into single entries with the most common DNA and genes. This sample comprises 450,000 to 600,000 distinct CDR3 sequences, about 26% of them detected only once. The ten most abundant clones make up 3.6% of the sample. These sequences were also reported in another study, on T cells of mothers and their children.

The sequenced sample consisted of blood. These receptors all stem from a boy between 2 and 10 years old in good health.

There are a few counts of this clonotype. This sequence joins TRBV6-2 or TRBV6-3 and TRBJ2-5; the D is unclear. The CDR3 runs to 15 residues. Trimming pared 8 bases from V and 2 bases from J, leaving 18 bases between. Germline loops: CDR1 MNHEY, CDR2 SVGEGT. This chain's CDR3 is CASAKMTPLQETQYF. CDR3 coding DNA: TGTGCCAGCGCAAAGATGACCCCCTTACAAGAGACCCAGTACTTC.

The chain links TRBV15 to TRBJ2-5, with 9 bases matching TRBD1. Germline V gives CDR1 LNHNV, CDR2 YYDKDF (reference sequence). J was trimmed by 5 bases and V by 5 bases; bases with no gene match: 3. The length of the CDR3 is 13 residues. CDR3 protein: CATSGTGLETQYF. DNA for the CDR3: TGTGCCACCAGCGGGACAGGGTTGGAGACCCAGTACTTC.

With respect to this clonotype: The junction and the germline gene differ at one end; a read error may be behind it. The CDR3 reads CAEGVGNEQLF. The CDR3 coding sequence is TGTGCCGAGGGGGTGGGCAATGAGCAGCTCTTC. The genes are TRBV2 and TRBJ2-1; D may be TRBD1 (6 bases). CDR1 SNHLY and CDR2 FYNNEI come from the germline V gene. CDR3 length: 11 amino acids.